This T cell receptor (beta chain) emerged from a study of metastatic and nonmetastatic thyroid tumors. This clone was counted only a few times. Its target is unknown. Original analysis: Clinicopathological groups supplied CDR3 differences that were used to build a distant-metastasis classifier for papillary thyroid cancer. TCRdb re-processed the PCR reads through MiXCR. Clone size and V and J calls follow TCRdb, not the original study. This table holds about 32,000 clones, about 30% found once. Study findings and constraints: Patients with malignant thyroid tumors reportedly had significantly higher TCR beta diversity than those with benign nodules, in blood and tumor.

Thyroid surgery was preceded by no treatment in any patient. CDR3 length: 13 amino acids. V was clipped by 7 bases and J by 5 bases, with 14 bases between them. Per germline, CDR1 MNHEY and CDR2 SVGEGT. V usage is TRBV6-2 or TRBV6-3 and J usage is TRBJ1-1, with D uncertain. The specimen was tumor tissue. The TCR sequence derives from a female donor with papillary thyroid cancer or a benign thyroid nodule (not recorded which). Some clones in this sample may be carry-over from other donors' samples. The CDR3 DNA is TGTGCCAGCACCCCCTCGGGCGGGACTGAAGCTTTCTTT. It yields the protein CASTPSGGTEAFF.